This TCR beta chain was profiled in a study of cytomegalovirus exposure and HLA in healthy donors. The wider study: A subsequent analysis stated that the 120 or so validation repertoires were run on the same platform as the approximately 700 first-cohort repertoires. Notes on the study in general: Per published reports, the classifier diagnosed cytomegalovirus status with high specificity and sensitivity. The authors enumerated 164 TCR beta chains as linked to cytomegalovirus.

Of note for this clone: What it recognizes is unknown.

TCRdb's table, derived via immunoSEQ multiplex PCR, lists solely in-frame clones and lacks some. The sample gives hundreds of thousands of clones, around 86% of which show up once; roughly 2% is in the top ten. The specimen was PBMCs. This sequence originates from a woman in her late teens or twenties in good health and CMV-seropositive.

The CDR3: CASSPGQSSYNEQFF. CDR3 coding DNA: TGTGCCAGTAGCCCGGGACAGAGCTCCTACAATGAGCAGTTCTTC. The chain couples TRBV19 to TRBJ2-1; 7 bases are shared with TRBD1. The J segment lost 0 bases and the V segment lost 6 bases, leaving 5 bases of the junction unmatched. The CDR3 is 15 amino acids. Germline CDR1 and CDR2: LNHDA and SQIVND (reference sequence).